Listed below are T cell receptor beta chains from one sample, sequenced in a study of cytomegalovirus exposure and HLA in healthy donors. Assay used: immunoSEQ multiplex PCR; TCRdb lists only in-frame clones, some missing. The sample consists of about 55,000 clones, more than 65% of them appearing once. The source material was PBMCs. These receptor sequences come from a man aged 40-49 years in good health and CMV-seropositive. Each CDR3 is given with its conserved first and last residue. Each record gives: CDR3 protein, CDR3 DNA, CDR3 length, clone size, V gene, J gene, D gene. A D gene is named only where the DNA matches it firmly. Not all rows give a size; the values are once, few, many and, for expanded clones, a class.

cdr3_aa: CASPRADTGELFF
cdr3_nt: TGTGCCAGTCCCCGAGCGGACACCGGGGAGCTGTTTTTT
cdr3_length: 13
clone_size: NA
v_call: TRBV28
j_call: TRBJ2-2
d_call: NA

cdr3_aa: CASSLGGSSNQPQHF
cdr3_nt: TGTGCCAGCAGCTTAGGCGGATCTAGCAATCAGCCCCAGCATTTT
cdr3_length: 15
clone_size: NA
v_call: TRBV7-8
j_call: TRBJ1-5
d_call: NA

cdr3_aa: CASSLTGEIGNTIYF
cdr3_nt: TGTGCCAGCAGCTTAACAGGGGAAATTGGAAACACCATATATTTT
cdr3_length: 15
clone_size: NA
v_call: TRBV6-5
j_call: TRBJ1-3
d_call: TRBD1

cdr3_aa: CASTIGTGISNQPQHF
cdr3_nt: TGTGCCAGCACCATCGGGACAGGTATTAGCAATCAGCCCCAGCATTTT
cdr3_length: 16
clone_size: NA
v_call: TRBV2
j_call: TRBJ1-5
d_call: TRBD1

cdr3_aa: CASSPGTLEAFF
cdr3_nt: TGCGCCAGTTCCCCCGGGACACTAGAAGCTTTCTTT
cdr3_length: 12
clone_size: few
v_call: TRBV5-1
j_call: TRBJ1-1
d_call: NA

cdr3_aa: CASNVGGGTNEKLFF
cdr3_nt: TGTGCCAGTAACGTGGGGGGGGGCACTAATGAAAAACTGTTTTTT
cdr3_length: 15
clone_size: NA
v_call: TRBV19
j_call: TRBJ1-4
d_call: NA

cdr3_aa: CASSLGGKRGAADTQYF
cdr3_nt: TGCGCCAGCAGCTTGGGTGGGAAGCGGGGGGCGGCAGATACGCAGTATTTT
cdr3_length: 17
clone_size: once
v_call: TRBV5-1
j_call: TRBJ2-3
d_call: TRBD2

cdr3_aa: CASSVDPEANYGYTF
cdr3_nt: TGTGCCAGCAGCGTAGATCCGGAGGCTAACTATGGCTACACCTTC
cdr3_length: 15
clone_size: few
v_call: TRBV9
j_call: TRBJ1-2
d_call: NA

cdr3_aa: CASSSGTGDEQYF
cdr3_nt: TGTGCCAGCAGCAGCGGGACAGGGGACGAGCAGTACTTC
cdr3_length: 13
clone_size: NA
v_call: TRBV27
j_call: TRBJ2-7
d_call: TRBD1

cdr3_aa: CASSYFGSSYEQYF
cdr3_nt: TGTGCCAGCAGTTACTTTGGCAGCTCCTACGAGCAGTACTTC
cdr3_length: 14
clone_size: NA
v_call: TRBV6-5
j_call: TRBJ2-7
d_call: NA

cdr3_aa: CAWSASRQGRYGEKLFF
cdr3_nt: TGTGCCTGGAGTGCCTCTAGGCAGGGTCGATATGGTGAAAAACTGTTTTTT
cdr3_length: 17
clone_size: NA
v_call: TRBV30
j_call: TRBJ1-4
d_call: NA

cdr3_aa: CASSILRDRAKEAFF
cdr3_nt: TGTGCCAGTAGTATACTCCGGGACAGGGCAAAGGAAGCTTTCTTT
cdr3_length: 15
clone_size: few
v_call: TRBV19
j_call: TRBJ1-1
d_call: TRBD1

cdr3_aa: CSVEGGGDRVFSEQYF
cdr3_nt: TGCAGCGTTGAAGGTGGGGGGGACAGGGTTTTTAGCGAGCAGTACTTC
cdr3_length: 16
clone_size: NA
v_call: TRBV29-1
j_call: TRBJ2-7
d_call: TRBD1

cdr3_aa: CASSLLAGDSYEQYF
cdr3_nt: TGTGCCAGCAGCTTATTAGCGGGGGACTCCTACGAGCAGTACTTC
cdr3_length: 15
clone_size: few
v_call: TRBV7-7
j_call: TRBJ2-7
d_call: TRBD2

cdr3_aa: CAWRGRGPIPEQYF
cdr3_nt: TGTGCCTGGAGGGGGCGGGGCCCCATTCCTGAGCAGTACTTC
cdr3_length: 14
clone_size: NA
v_call: TRBV30
j_call: TRBJ2-7
d_call: NA

cdr3_aa: CASSLDRLEKLFF
cdr3_nt: TGTGCCAGCAGCCTTGACAGACTTGAAAAACTGTTTTTT
cdr3_length: 13
clone_size: once
v_call: TRBV7-8
j_call: TRBJ1-4
d_call: NA

cdr3_aa: CASSAVAGGPDTQYF
cdr3_nt: TGTGCCAGCAGCGCGGTAGCGGGGGGCCCAGATACGCAGTATTTT
cdr3_length: 15
clone_size: NA
v_call: TRBV5-6
j_call: TRBJ2-3
d_call: TRBD2

cdr3_aa: CASGHQVNEQYF
cdr3_nt: TGTGCCAGTGGACATCAGGTGAACGAGCAGTACTTC
cdr3_length: 12
clone_size: NA
v_call: TRBV25-1
j_call: TRBJ2-7
d_call: NA

cdr3_aa: CASSLGTSGLTDTQYF
cdr3_nt: TGTGCCAGCAGCTTAGGGACTAGCGGGCTGACAGATACGCAGTATTTT
cdr3_length: 16
clone_size: NA
v_call: TRBV11-3
j_call: TRBJ2-3
d_call: TRBD2

cdr3_aa: CASSLELPYSYEQYF
cdr3_nt: TGTGCCAGCAGCTTAGAGCTGCCCTACTCCTACGAGCAGTACTTC
cdr3_length: 15
clone_size: NA
v_call: TRBV11-2
j_call: TRBJ2-7
d_call: NA

cdr3_aa: CASSLTGLNQPQHF
cdr3_nt: TGTGCCAGCAGCCTGACAGGATTAAATCAGCCCCAGCATTTT
cdr3_length: 14
clone_size: NA
v_call: TRBV6-5
j_call: TRBJ1-5
d_call: NA

cdr3_aa: CASSQVEQNYGYTF
cdr3_nt: TGCGCCAGCAGCCAAGTCGAACAGAACTATGGCTACACCTTC
cdr3_length: 14
clone_size: once
v_call: TRBV4-1
j_call: TRBJ1-2
d_call: NA

cdr3_aa: CASGLEQAWDQPQHF
cdr3_nt: TGTGCTAGTGGTTTGGAACAGGCCTGGGATCAGCCCCAGCATTTT
cdr3_length: 15
clone_size: NA
v_call: TRBV12-5
j_call: TRBJ1-5
d_call: NA

cdr3_aa: CASSDLQDTEAFF
cdr3_nt: TGTGCCAGCAGTGACCTACAGGACACTGAAGCTTTCTTT
cdr3_length: 13
clone_size: few
v_call: TRBV6-1
j_call: TRBJ1-1
d_call: NA

cdr3_aa: CAWRETVTGNTIYF
cdr3_nt: TGTGCCTGGAGGGAGACAGTCACTGGAAACACCATATATTTT
cdr3_length: 14
clone_size: NA
v_call: TRBV30
j_call: TRBJ1-3
d_call: NA

cdr3_aa: CAWSVHGNQPQHF
cdr3_nt: TGTGCCTGGAGTGTACACGGCAATCAGCCCCAGCATTTT
cdr3_length: 13
clone_size: NA
v_call: TRBV30
j_call: TRBJ1-5
d_call: NA

cdr3_aa: CASSPLGGNSPLHF
cdr3_nt: TGCGCCAGCAGCCCCTTAGGGGGTAATTCACCCCTCCACTTT
cdr3_length: 14
clone_size: once
v_call: TRBV4-1
j_call: TRBJ1-6
d_call: NA

cdr3_aa: CASSLGLQETQYF
cdr3_nt: TGTGCCAGCAGCTTGGGCCTCCAAGAGACCCAGTACTTC
cdr3_length: 13
clone_size: NA
v_call: TRBV11-3
j_call: TRBJ2-5
d_call: NA

cdr3_aa: CASSDAYSTGELFF
cdr3_nt: TGTGCCAGCAGTGACGCGTACAGTACTGGCGAGCTGTTTTTT
cdr3_length: 14
clone_size: few
v_call: TRBV6-4
j_call: TRBJ2-2
d_call: NA

cdr3_aa: CASSPGQDSYEQYF
cdr3_nt: TGTGCCAGCAGCCCGGGACAGGACTCCTACGAGCAGTACTTC
cdr3_length: 14
clone_size: NA
v_call: TRBV5-4
j_call: TRBJ2-7
d_call: TRBD1

cdr3_aa: CASRPDRGGWSTEAFF
cdr3_nt: TGTGCCAGCAGACCCGACAGGGGCGGGTGGAGCACTGAAGCTTTCTTT
cdr3_length: 16
clone_size: NA
v_call: TRBV6-6
j_call: TRBJ1-1
d_call: TRBD1

cdr3_aa: CACLRDRGYKSEAFF
cdr3_nt: TGTGCCTGCCTGAGGGACAGGGGGTATAAGTCTGAAGCTTTCTTT
cdr3_length: 15
clone_size: NA
v_call: TRBV30
j_call: TRBJ1-1
d_call: TRBD1

cdr3_aa: CASSEDRENTEAFF
cdr3_nt: TGCGCCAGCAGCGAGGACAGGGAGAACACTGAAGCTTTCTTT
cdr3_length: 14
clone_size: NA
v_call: TRBV4-3
j_call: TRBJ1-1
d_call: TRBD1

cdr3_aa: CASRDRAGEKLFF
cdr3_nt: TGTGCCAGCCGGGACAGGGCGGGTGAAAAACTGTTTTTT
cdr3_length: 13
clone_size: NA
v_call: TRBV5-4
j_call: TRBJ1-4
d_call: TRBD1

cdr3_aa: CASKGGGAAETQYF
cdr3_nt: TGTGCCAGTAAGGGCGGGGGGGCAGCAGAGACCCAGTACTTC
cdr3_length: 14
clone_size: few
v_call: TRBV19
j_call: TRBJ2-5
d_call: TRBD2

cdr3_aa: CASSLGTGGGNTIYF
cdr3_nt: TGTGCCAGCAGCTTAGGGACAGGGGGTGGAAACACCATATATTTT
cdr3_length: 15
clone_size: NA
v_call: TRBV7-8
j_call: TRBJ1-3
d_call: TRBD1

cdr3_aa: CASSLRDTSYEQYF
cdr3_nt: TGCGCCAGCAGCCTACGGGACACGAGCTACGAGCAGTACTTC
cdr3_length: 14
clone_size: few
v_call: TRBV4-1
j_call: TRBJ2-7
d_call: NA

cdr3_aa: CASSRGQVDEKLFF
cdr3_nt: TGTGCCAGCAGCCGGGGACAGGTAGACGAAAAACTGTTTTTT
cdr3_length: 14
clone_size: NA
v_call: TRBV7-9
j_call: TRBJ1-4
d_call: TRBD1

cdr3_aa: CASSKGQGDSPQHF
cdr3_nt: TGCGCCAGCAGCAAAGGACAGGGTGATTCGCCCCAGCATTTT
cdr3_length: 14
clone_size: once
v_call: TRBV5-1
j_call: TRBJ1-5
d_call: TRBD1

cdr3_aa: CASTHDRAGRSRSGELFF
cdr3_nt: TGTGCCAGCACCCATGATAGGGCAGGGAGGAGTAGGAGCGGGGAGCTGTTTTTT
cdr3_length: 18
clone_size: NA
v_call: TRBV11-1
j_call: TRBJ2-2
d_call: NA

cdr3_aa: CASSGRTGTSGPQNIQYF
cdr3_nt: TGCGCCAGCAGCGGGCGGACCGGGACTAGCGGGCCTCAAAACATTCAGTACTTC
cdr3_length: 18
clone_size: NA
v_call: TRBV4-1
j_call: TRBJ2-4
d_call: TRBD2

cdr3_aa: CASSLWGEDAFF
cdr3_nt: TGCGCCAGCAGCTTGTGGGGGGAGGATGCTTTCTTT
cdr3_length: 12
clone_size: few
v_call: TRBV5-1
j_call: TRBJ1-1
d_call: NA

cdr3_aa: CASSGQGGFADTQYF
cdr3_nt: TGTGCCAGCAGCGGACAGGGGGGTTTTGCAGATACGCAGTATTTT
cdr3_length: 15
clone_size: NA
v_call: TRBV7-2
j_call: TRBJ2-3
d_call: TRBD1

cdr3_aa: CATRRGQPYEQYF
cdr3_nt: TGTGCCACCCGGCGGGGCCAACCCTACGAGCAGTACTTC
cdr3_length: 13
clone_size: NA
v_call: TRBV10-3
j_call: TRBJ2-7
d_call: NA

cdr3_aa: CASSYGPGLPTDTQYF
cdr3_nt: TGTGCCAGCAGTTATGGACCGGGACTTCCCACAGATACGCAGTATTTT
cdr3_length: 16
clone_size: NA
v_call: TRBV6-5
j_call: TRBJ2-3
d_call: NA

cdr3_aa: CASSQSGINYGYTF
cdr3_nt: TGTGCCAGCAGTCAATCGGGGATTAACTATGGCTACACCTTC
cdr3_length: 14
clone_size: NA
v_call: TRBV25-1
j_call: TRBJ1-2
d_call: NA

cdr3_aa: CAWSGGGGHEQYF
cdr3_nt: TGTGCCTGGAGTGGGGGGGGAGGCCACGAGCAGTACTTC
cdr3_length: 13
clone_size: NA
v_call: TRBV30
j_call: TRBJ2-7
d_call: TRBD2

cdr3_aa: CASSWSRGSSTDTQYF
cdr3_nt: TGTGCCAGCAGCTGGAGTCGGGGTTCTTCCACAGATACGCAGTATTTT
cdr3_length: 16
clone_size: NA
v_call: TRBV5-4
j_call: TRBJ2-3
d_call: NA

cdr3_aa: CAWSEDRGQPQHF
cdr3_nt: TGTGCCTGGAGTGAGGACAGGGGACAGCCCCAGCATTTT
cdr3_length: 13
clone_size: NA
v_call: TRBV30
j_call: TRBJ1-5
d_call: TRBD1

cdr3_aa: CASSSPGETEAFF
cdr3_nt: TGCGCCAGCAGTTCACCGGGGGAGACTGAAGCTTTCTTT
cdr3_length: 13
clone_size: NA
v_call: TRBV10-1
j_call: TRBJ1-1
d_call: NA

cdr3_aa: CASSLYTAGGTEAFF
cdr3_nt: TGTGCCAGCAGCTTATACACAGCAGGGGGGACTGAAGCTTTCTTT
cdr3_length: 15
clone_size: NA
v_call: TRBV7-8
j_call: TRBJ1-1
d_call: TRBD1

cdr3_aa: CASSGGLGQYF
cdr3_nt: TGTGCCAGCAGTGGGGGACTCGGGCAGTACTTC
cdr3_length: 11
clone_size: NA
v_call: TRBV25-1
j_call: TRBJ2-7
d_call: NA

cdr3_aa: CASSVDLQDTEAFF
cdr3_nt: TGTGCCAGCAGCGTAGATCTTCAGGACACTGAAGCTTTCTTT
cdr3_length: 14
clone_size: NA
v_call: TRBV9
j_call: TRBJ1-1
d_call: NA

cdr3_aa: CASSSRTGSYEQYF
cdr3_nt: TGTGCCAGCAGCTCCCGGACAGGTTCCTACGAGCAGTACTTC
cdr3_length: 14
clone_size: NA
v_call: TRBV13
j_call: TRBJ2-7
d_call: TRBD1